The entry below gives a single T cell receptor (beta chain) sequence along with its context. Its antigen is currently unknown. CDR1 MNHNS and CDR2 SASEGT come from the germline V gene. The CDR3 runs to 16 residues. V lost 0 bases, J lost 7 bases, and 11 bases stayed unmatched. Repertoires were generated with immunoSEQ multiplex PCR, while TCRdb's copy carries only in-frame clones and drops some. The sample holds under 45,000 clones; about 78% are singletons and the top ten take around 3.4%. This sample stems from a study of regulatory and conventional T cells in RAG deficiency. Whole-study results and caveats: RAG-deficient patients showed markedly lower Shannon entropy and higher Simpson indices than control T-cell subsets. In Omenn syndrome, Treg and Tconv repertoires overlapped >90%. In Omenn syndrome, sorted "Tregs" may be peripherally activated cells.

The sorted conventional CD4+ T cells were CD25-low and CD127-high, with genomic DNA sequenced. These data were also reused for a study on regulatory T cells. That report notes: Amplification used 52 TRBV primers and 13 TRBJ primers.

This TCR was sampled from a human donor in good health. The sample comprised CD4+ effector T cells sorted from blood. This chain uses TRBV6-1 with TRBJ2-7, with TRBD1 identical over 8 bases. CDR3 loop: CASSEAPTGVPGEQYF. The CDR3, as DNA: TGTGCCAGCAGTGAAGCGCCGACAGGGGTTCCAGGTGAGCAGTACTTC.